This T cell receptor beta chain stems from a study of blood T cell repertoires in COVID-19. As for the study in general: Donors in the United States, Italy and Spain gave samples during acute or convalescent COVID-19.

Authors' methods: Cell counts per sample came from amplifying reference gene primers. Using immunoSEQ multiplex PCR, the repertoire was profiled, and TCRdb retains in-frame clones only, with some absent. D and trimming come from the DNA, and the V and J calls and clone size come from that table. The sample has 210,000 or so clones, around 89% seen once. The ends were cut back, 5 bases at V and 5 bases at J, with 6 bases in the middle. There are 13 residues in the CDR3. Germline CDR1 reads KGHDR; CDR2 reads SFDVKD. This chain connects TRBV24-1 to TRBJ1-6, with D uncertain. Sequencing was carried out using peripheral blood. The sequence came from a woman between 40 and 55 years old with acute or convalescent COVID-19. The CDR3 region is CATSASDNSPLHF. CDR3 DNA sequence: TGTGCCACCAGTGCTTCGGATAATTCACCCCTCCACTTT.